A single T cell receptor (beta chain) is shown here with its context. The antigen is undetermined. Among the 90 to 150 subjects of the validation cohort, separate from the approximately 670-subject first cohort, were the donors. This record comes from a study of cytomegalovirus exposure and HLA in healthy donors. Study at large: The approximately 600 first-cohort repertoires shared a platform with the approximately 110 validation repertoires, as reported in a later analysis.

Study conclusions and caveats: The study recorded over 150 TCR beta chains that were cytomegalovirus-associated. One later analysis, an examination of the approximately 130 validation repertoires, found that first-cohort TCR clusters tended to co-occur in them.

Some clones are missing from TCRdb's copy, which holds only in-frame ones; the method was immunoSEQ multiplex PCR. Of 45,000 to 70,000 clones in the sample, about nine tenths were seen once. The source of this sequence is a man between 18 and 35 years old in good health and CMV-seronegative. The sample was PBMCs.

The CDR3 bases are TGTGCCAGCAGCCAAGCAATAGCGGGAGGATCCGATGAGCAGTTCTTC. It specifies CASSQAIAGGSDEQFF. This chain uses TRBV4-2 with TRBJ2-1, with 10 positions matching TRBD2. The V gene's germline CDR1 is LGHNA and CDR2 YNFKEQ. This CDR3 spans 16 amino acids. Unmatched junction bases numbered 8, after V lost 1 base and J lost 8 bases.